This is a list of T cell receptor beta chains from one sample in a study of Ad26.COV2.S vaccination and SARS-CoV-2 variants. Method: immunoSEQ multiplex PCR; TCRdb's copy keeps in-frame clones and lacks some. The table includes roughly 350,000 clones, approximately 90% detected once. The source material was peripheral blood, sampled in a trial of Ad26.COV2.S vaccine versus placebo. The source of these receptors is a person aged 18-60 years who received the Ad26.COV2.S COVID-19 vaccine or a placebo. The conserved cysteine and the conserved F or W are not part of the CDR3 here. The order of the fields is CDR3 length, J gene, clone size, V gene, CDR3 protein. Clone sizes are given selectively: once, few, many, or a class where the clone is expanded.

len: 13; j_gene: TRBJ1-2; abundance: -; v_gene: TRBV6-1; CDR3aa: ASKRAGRGNYGYT
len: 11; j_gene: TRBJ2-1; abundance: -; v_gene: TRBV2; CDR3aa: ASSEGTTNEQF
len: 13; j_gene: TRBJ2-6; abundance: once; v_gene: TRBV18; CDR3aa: ASSLQGAGANVLT
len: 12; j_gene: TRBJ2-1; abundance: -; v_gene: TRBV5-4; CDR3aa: ASSRELEADEQF
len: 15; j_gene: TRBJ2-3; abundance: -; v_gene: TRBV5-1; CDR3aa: ASSGEAGAGPTDTQY
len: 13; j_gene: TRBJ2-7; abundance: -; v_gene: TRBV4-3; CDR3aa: ASSQDRGNGYEQY
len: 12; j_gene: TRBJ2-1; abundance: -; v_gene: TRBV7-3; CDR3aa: ASSPDRARDEQF
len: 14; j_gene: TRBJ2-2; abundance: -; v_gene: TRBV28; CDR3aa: ASSLSGGVNTGELF
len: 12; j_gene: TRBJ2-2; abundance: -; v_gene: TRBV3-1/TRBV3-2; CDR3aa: ASSQTGETGELF
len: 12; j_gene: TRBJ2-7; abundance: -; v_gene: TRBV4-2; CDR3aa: ASSWDRGLYEQY
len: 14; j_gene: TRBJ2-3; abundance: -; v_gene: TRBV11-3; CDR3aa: ASSPLAGGSTDTQY
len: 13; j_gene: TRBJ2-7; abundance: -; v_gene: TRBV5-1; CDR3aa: ASSPALAVSYEQY
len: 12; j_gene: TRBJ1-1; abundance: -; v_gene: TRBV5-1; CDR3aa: ASSLYSMNTEAF
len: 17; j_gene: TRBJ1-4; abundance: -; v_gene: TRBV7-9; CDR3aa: ASSLTRGAHLGLNEKLF
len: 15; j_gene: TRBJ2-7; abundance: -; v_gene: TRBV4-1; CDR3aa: ASSQDLILAGHYEQY
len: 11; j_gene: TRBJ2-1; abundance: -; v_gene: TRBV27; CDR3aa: ASSLSLYNEQF
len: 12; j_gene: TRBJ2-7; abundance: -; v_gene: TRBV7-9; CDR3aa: ASKDGTSGSGQY
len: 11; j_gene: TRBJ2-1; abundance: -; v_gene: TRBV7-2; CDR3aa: ASRGAKGNEQF
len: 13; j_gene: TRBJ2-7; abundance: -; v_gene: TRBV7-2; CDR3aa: ASSRRERGSYEQY
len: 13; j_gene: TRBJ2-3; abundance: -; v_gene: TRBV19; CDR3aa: ASSIQTGPTDTQY
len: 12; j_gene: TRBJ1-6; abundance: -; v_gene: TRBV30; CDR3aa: AWSRDRVSSPLH
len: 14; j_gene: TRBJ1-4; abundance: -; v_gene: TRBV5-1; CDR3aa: ASSYTGQATNEKLF
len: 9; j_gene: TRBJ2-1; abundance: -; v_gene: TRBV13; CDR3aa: ASSLGNEQF
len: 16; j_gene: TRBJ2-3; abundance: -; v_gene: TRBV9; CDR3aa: ASSVGWGGRGSTDTQY
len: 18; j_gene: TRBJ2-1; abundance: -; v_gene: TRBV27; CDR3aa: ASRETLPGLAEDYHNEQF
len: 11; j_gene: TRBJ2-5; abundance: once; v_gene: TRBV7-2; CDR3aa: ASSLGSSETQY